This T cell receptor beta chain appears in the sequencing data of a study of blood T cell repertoires in COVID-19. On the study more broadly: The cDNA or gDNA used as material had been derived from T cells, B-cell-depleted T cells, or PBMCs.

The CDR3 consists of 14 residues. Germline trimming cut 6 bases from V and 3 bases from J; bases unmatched to any gene: 7. Germline loops: CDR1 MNHEY, CDR2 SVGAGI. Original data processing: Researchers report that nucleated cell counts were estimated from reference gene primer amplification. The table came from immunoSEQ multiplex PCR; TCRdb's copy has only in-frame clones and leaves some out. That table furnishes V, J and clone size, whereas the DNA furnished D and trimming. Among tens of thousands of clones, around 88% were seen once, and the ten largest hold 6% to 7.5%. Sequencing was carried out using peripheral blood. The chain has TRBV6-5 and TRBJ1-1; 7 bases are shared with TRBD1. The TCR sequence derives from a woman at least 80 years old with acute or convalescent COVID-19. The CDR3 sequence is CASRRDRVDTEAFF. Written as DNA, the CDR3 is TGTGCCAGCAGGAGAGACAGGGTGGACACTGAAGCTTTCTTT.